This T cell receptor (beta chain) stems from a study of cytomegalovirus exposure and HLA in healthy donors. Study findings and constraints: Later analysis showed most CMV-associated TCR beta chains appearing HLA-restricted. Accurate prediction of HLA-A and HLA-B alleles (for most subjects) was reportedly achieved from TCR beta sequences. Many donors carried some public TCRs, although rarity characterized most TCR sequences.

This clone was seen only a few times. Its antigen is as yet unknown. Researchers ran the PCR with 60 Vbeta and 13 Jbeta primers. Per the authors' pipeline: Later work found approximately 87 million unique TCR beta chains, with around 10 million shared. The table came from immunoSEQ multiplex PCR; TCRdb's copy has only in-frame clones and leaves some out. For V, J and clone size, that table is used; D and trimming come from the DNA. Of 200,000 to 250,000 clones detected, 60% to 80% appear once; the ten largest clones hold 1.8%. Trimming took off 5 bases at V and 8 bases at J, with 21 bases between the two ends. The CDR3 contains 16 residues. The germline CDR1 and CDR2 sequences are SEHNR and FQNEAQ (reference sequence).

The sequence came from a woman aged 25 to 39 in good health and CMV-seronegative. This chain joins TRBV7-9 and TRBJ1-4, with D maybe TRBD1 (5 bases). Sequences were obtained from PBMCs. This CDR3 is CASSQIIQGPMEKLFF. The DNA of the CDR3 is TGTGCCAGCAGCCAAATCATCCAGGGTCCCATGGAAAAACTGTTTTTT. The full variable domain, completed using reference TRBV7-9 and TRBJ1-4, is DTGVSQNPRHKITKRGQNVTFRCDPISEHNRLYWYRQTLGQGPEFLTYFQNEAQLEKSRLLSDRFSAERPKGSFSTLEIQRTEQGDSAMYLCASSQIIQGPMEKLFFGSGTQLSVL.